What follows are 27 T cell receptor beta chains derived from one specimen sequenced in a study of radiotherapy plus CTLA-4 blockade in lung cancer. Measured with immunoSEQ multiplex PCR; TCRdb has only the in-frame clones, and not every one. The sample consists of roughly 98,000 clones, about four fifths of them appearing once. The sample in question was peripheral blood, obtained from a patient treated with radiotherapy plus ipilimumab. The origin of the receptors is a human donor with non-small cell lung cancer that progressed on radiotherapy plus ipilimumab.

The CDR3 DNA sequence: TGCGCCAGCAGCCAGGGGACTAGCGGGGGGCGCACAGATACGCAGTATTTT. The encoded protein is CASSQGTSGGRTDTQYF. V is TRBV4-3 and J is TRBJ2-3, with TRBD2 matching over 15 bases. The V gene end was trimmed by 3 bases and the J gene end by 1 base; junction bases not matched to a gene: 2. The CDR3 length is 17 residues. The germline V gene has CDR1 LGHNA and CDR2 YSLEER.

V is TRBV28 and J is TRBJ1-4, with D maybe TRBD1 (5 bases). The germline V and J ends were trimmed by 6 bases and 8 bases, with 13 bases remaining between them. The CDR3 length is 13 residues. Germline CDR1 reads MDHEN; CDR2 reads SYDVKM. CDR3 nucleotide sequence: TGTGCCAGCAGGGGGGGTTTGCAGGAAAAACTGTTTTTT. Its translation is CASRGGLQEKLFF.

The genes are TRBV19 and TRBJ2-7, with TRBD1 matching over 9 bases. CDR1 is LNHDA and CDR2 is SQIVND in the germline V gene (reference sequence). The CDR3 has 16 amino acids. After removal of 4 bases from V and 2 bases from J, the junction contained 9 bases not matched to a gene. CDR3 region: CASSTLPGQGPYEQYF. The CDR3 bases are TGTGCCAGTAGTACCCTCCCGGGACAGGGACCCTACGAGCAGTACTTC. Full variable domain (outside the CDR3, taken from reference TRBV19 and TRBJ2-7): DGGITQSPKYLFRKEGQNVTLSCEQNLNHDAMYWYRQDPGQGLRLIYYSQIVNDFQKGDIAEGYSVSREKKESFPLTVTSAQKNPTAFYLCASSTLPGQGPYEQYFGPGTRLTVT.

The rearrangement uses TRBV15 and TRBJ2-7, with D unclear. The germline V gene encodes CDR1 LNHNV and CDR2 YYDKDF (reference sequence). This CDR3 is built from 14 residues. The V end was cut by 0 bases, the J end by 2 bases, with 8 bases between. This CDR3 reads CATSREYQAYEQYF. The DNA for the CDR3 is TGTGCCACCAGCAGAGAGTATCAAGCCTACGAGCAGTACTTC.

V gene TRBV25-1 combines with J gene TRBJ1-5; D is unresolved. Deletions cut 6 bases from V and 2 bases from J, with 8 bases between. The CDR3 length is 13 residues. Germline V CDR1 and CDR2: MGHDK, SYGVNS. The DNA for the CDR3 is TGTGCCAGCAGCAGTAATGGCAATCAGCCCCAGCATTTT. Translation: CASSSNGNQPQHF.

The chain has TRBV4-2 and TRBJ2-1; 10 bases line up with TRBD1. This CDR3 has 16 amino acids. The germline V gene encodes CDR1 LGHNA and CDR2 YNFKEQ. Trimming at V came to 2 bases and at J to 2 bases, leaving 3 bases not matched to a gene. This CDR3 is CASSQTGTGAYNEQFF. The CDR3 nucleotides read TGTGCCAGCAGCCAAACCGGGACAGGGGCCTACAATGAGCAGTTCTTC.

This sequence joins TRBV28 and TRBJ2-3, with 12 bases lining up with TRBD1. CDR3 length: 15 amino acids. The J segment lost 3 bases and the V segment lost 7 bases, leaving 5 bases of the junction unmatched. Germline-derived CDR1 and CDR2 are MDHEN and SYDVKM. The DNA for the CDR3 is TGTGCCAGCACAGGGGACAGGGGGCGAACAGATACGCAGTATTTT. Its protein product is CASTGDRGRTDTQYF.

The V and J genes are TRBV14 and TRBJ2-2; D ambiguous. This CDR3 region has 13 residues. Germline CDR1 is SGHDN and CDR2 is FVKESK. Trimming stripped 2 bases from V and 1 base from J, with 2 bases between. The CDR3 bases are TGTGCCAGCAGCCAATGGAACACCGGGGAGCTGTTTTTT. Its translation is CASSQWNTGELFF.

This chain uses TRBV19 with TRBJ2-1; the match to TRBD2 covers 10 bases. CDR1 and CDR2 (germline): LNHDA, SQIVND (reference sequence). This CDR3 comprises 15 residues. V shed 7 bases and J 7 bases; nucleotides not matched to a gene: 10. The CDR3 sequence: CASTGGVAGGNEQFF. The CDR3 coding sequence is TGTGCCAGTACGGGTGGTGTAGCGGGAGGTAATGAGCAGTTCTTC.

The chain has TRBV5-6 and TRBJ2-5; the D call may be TRBD1 or TRBD2 (5 bases each). Germline-derived CDR1 and CDR2 are SGHDT and YYEEEE. CDR3 size: 16 residues. The germline V and J ends were trimmed by 8 bases and 1 base, with 21 bases remaining between them. In DNA form, the CDR3 reads TGTGCCAGTCTGGCGGTGGGGGAACTAAGCCAAGAGACCCAGTACTTC. Amino acid sequence: CASLAVGELSQETQYF. Together with reference TRBV5-6 and TRBJ2-5, the CDR3 gives the full variable domain: DAGVTQSPTHLIKTRGQQVTLRCSPKSGHDTVSWYQQALGQGPQFIFQYYEEEERQRGNFPDRFSGHQFPNYSSELNVNALLLGDSALYLCASLAVGELSQETQYFGPGTRLLVL.

The rearrangement uses TRBV6-5 and TRBJ2-2; perhaps TRBD2 as D (6 bases). CDR3 size: 14 residues. V was pared by 1 base and J by 7 bases, with 10 bases between. Looked up from germline, CDR1 is MNHEY and CDR2 is SVGAGI. The CDR3 bases are TGTGCCAGCAGTTACTTACGGGGGATCGGGGAGCTGTTTTTT. Translation gives CASSYLRGIGELFF.

The V and J genes are TRBV6-6 and TRBJ2-5, with 7 bases aligning to TRBD2. Germline V gives CDR1 MNHNY, CDR2 SVGAGI (reference sequence). CDR3 length: 16 amino acids. V dropped 7 bases and J dropped 4; count of bases not matched to a gene: 15. The CDR3 here is CASTLAGVLRAETQYF. The DNA of the CDR3 is TGTGCCAGCACCCTGGCGGGGGTGCTTAGGGCAGAGACCCAGTACTTC.

The chain uses TRBV7-2 and TRBJ1-2, with TRBD1 matching 7 bases. With 8 bases clipped from V and 3 bases from J, the junction kept 6 bases outside the gene matches. The CDR3 sequence is 13 residues long. CDR1 and CDR2 from the germline V gene are SGHTA and FQGNSA. CDR3 amino acids: CASGSGGYYGYTF. In DNA, the CDR3 is TGTGCCAGCGGGTCAGGGGGGTACTATGGCTACACCTTC.

The chain has TRBV14 and TRBJ1-4; possible D gene TRBD1, 6 bases. Germline V gene lookup returns CDR1 SGHDN and CDR2 FVKESK. The CDR3 consists of 17 residues. V lost 0 bases to trimming and J lost 1 base, with 12 bases between them. CDR3: CASSQDGTGLTNEKLFF. CDR3 DNA: TGTGCCAGCAGCCAAGATGGAACAGGGTTAACTAATGAAAAACTGTTTTTT.

This chain uses TRBV6-5 with TRBJ2-3; D is ambiguous. In germline, CDR1 is MNHEY, CDR2 SVGAGI. With 2 bases removed from V and 1 base from J, the gap between germline ends came to 13 bases. The CDR3 sequence is 16 residues long. CDR3 bases: TGTGCCAGCAGTTACCCGACCCGGCCACGCACAGATACGCAGTATTTT. Its protein is CASSYPTRPRTDTQYF.

The rearrangement uses TRBV14 and TRBJ2-7; no clear D. Germline V gene lookup returns CDR1 SGHDN and CDR2 FVKESK. This CDR3 spans 12 amino acids. V was trimmed by 0 bases and J by 10 bases, leaving 10 bases between them. CDR3 DNA: TGTGCCAGCAGCCAAGATCGAACGGTTCAGTACTTC. This translates into CASSQDRTVQYF.

The chain is built from TRBV18 and TRBJ2-1; unclear D gene. CDR1 and CDR2 from the germline V gene are KGHSH and LQKENI. The CDR3 length is 17 residues. V lost 3 bases and J 0 bases, leaving 15 bases between the germline ends. The CDR3 region is CASSPTFAESSYNEQFF. The CDR3 DNA follows: TGTGCCAGCTCACCGACGTTTGCGGAAAGCTCCTACAATGAGCAGTTCTTC.

The chain employs TRBV12-5 and TRBJ1-5; tentative D call: TRBD1 (6 bases). The germline V and J ends were trimmed by 1 base and 5 bases, with 12 bases remaining between them. Germline V gene lookup returns CDR1 LGHNT and CDR2 FRNRAP. The CDR3 is 15 residues long. The chain's CDR3 is CASGLGKGDHQPQHF. CDR3 in DNA: TGTGCTAGTGGTTTGGGCAAGGGGGACCATCAGCCCCAGCATTTT.

The chain links TRBV5-1 to TRBJ2-5; 9 nucleotides align to TRBD2. After removal of 4 bases from V and 3 bases from J, the junction contained 10 bases not matched to a gene. From germline, CDR1 is SGHRS and CDR2 YFSETQ. The CDR3 spans 16 residues. DNA for the CDR3: TGCGCCAGCAGCACCGAGGGACTAGCCGACGAAGAGACCCAGTACTTC. Its protein is CASSTEGLADEETQYF.

The chain carries TRBV28 and TRBJ2-1, with 10 bases aligning to TRBD1. Trimming at V came to 6 bases and at J to 4 bases, leaving 6 bases not matched to a gene. The CDR3 totals 15 residues. Germline lookup yields CDR1 MDHEN and CDR2 SYDVKM. CDR3 sequence reads: CASSPGTGAYNEQFF. CDR3 DNA: TGTGCCAGCAGCCCCGGGACAGGGGCTTACAATGAGCAGTTCTTC.

In nucleotides, the CDR3 is TGTGCCACCAGCCCGGGGGGGGGCGCAGGGGAAAAACTGTTTTTT. This encodes CATSPGGGAGEKLFF. This chain uses TRBV15 with TRBJ1-4; perhaps TRBD1 as D (6 bases). The CDR3 runs to 15 residues. Germline CDR1 reads LNHNV; CDR2 reads YYDKDF (reference sequence). The ends were cut back, 5 bases at V and 8 bases at J, with 18 bases in the middle.

As for this clone: At one boundary the junction diverges from the germline segment, which might be a read error. This chain joins TRBV9 and TRBJ2-1, with no clear D. The CDR3 runs to 13 residues. CDR1 SGDLS and CDR2 YYNGEE come from the germline V gene. The DNA for the CDR3 is TGTGCCAGCAACGTAGAAGGCACCAATGAGCAGTTCTTC. Amino acid sequence: CASNVEGTNEQFF.

The gene calls are TRBV5-1 and TRBJ2-1, with 8 positions matching TRBD1. The germline gives CDR1 SGHRS, CDR2 YFSETQ. The V and J ends lost 4 bases and 2 bases, in that order; junction bases with no gene match: 8. This CDR3 is 16 amino acids long. DNA of the CDR3: TGCGCCAGCAGCAAGGGACAGGACTACCCCTACAATGAGCAGTTCTTC. Protein: CASSKGQDYPYNEQFF.

V is TRBV4-2 and J is TRBJ2-5; 8 nucleotides match TRBD1. Matching the DNA end better, TRBJ2-7 makes the J call doubtful. From germline, CDR1 is LGHNA and CDR2 YNFKEQ. CDR3 length: 16 residues. The CDR3 sequence: CASSQDRSGGFYEQYF. DNA of the CDR3: TGTGCCAGCAGCCAAGATAGGTCAGGGGGCTTCTACGAGCAGTACTTC.

The V and J genes are TRBV5-8 and TRBJ1-1; D not resolved. Germline CDR1 reads SGHTS; CDR2 reads YDEGEE. The CDR3 contains 13 residues. The CDR3 loop reads CAPRVGMRTEAFF. CDR3 coding DNA: TGTGCTCCGCGGGTAGGGATGAGGACTGAAGCTTTCTTT.

V is TRBV11-3 and J is TRBJ2-7, with 8 nucleotides matching TRBD2. J gave up 2 bases and V 5 bases, and 8 bases lay outside the gene matches. This CDR3 is 15 amino acids long. The V gene's germline CDR1 is SGHNT and CDR2 YENEEA. In DNA, the CDR3 is TGTGCCAGCAGCGCGACTAGCGAATCTCCCTACGAGCAGTACTTC. This codes for CASSATSESPYEQYF.

In DNA, the CDR3 is TGCAGCGTTGAAAACCAGGGGAACACTGAAGCTTTCTTT. It yields the protein CSVENQGNTEAFF. V is TRBV29-1 and J is TRBJ1-1; TRBD1 might be the D (5 bases). Trimming removed 2 bases at V and 1 base at J, with 8 bases between. This CDR3 is built from 13 residues. CDR1 SQVTM and CDR2 ANQGSEA come from the germline V gene.